These T cell receptor beta chains were read from a single sample in a study of T cell responses to AZD1222 COVID-19 vaccine. Data came from immunoSEQ multiplex PCR; TCRdb stores just in-frame clones and leaves some out. This table holds 70,000 or so clones, around 88% found once. The material sequenced was peripheral blood, taken on day 0 of AZD1222 vaccination. The receptors originated from an adult in good health. The CDR3 runs from the conserved cysteine through the conserved F or W. A D gene is named only where the DNA matches it firmly. Some rows have no size entry. The others give once, few or many, or a class for an expanded clone.

abundance	j_gene	d_gene	v_gene	CDR3aa	CDR3nt
.	TRBJ1-6	.	TRBV9	CASSVAPGNSPLHF	TGTGCCAGCAGCGTAGCACCCGGTAATTCACCCCTCCACTTT
.	TRBJ1-2	TRBD1	TRBV27	CASSFLGTGGRYYGYTF	TGTGCCAGCAGTTTCCTGGGGACAGGGGGCCGATACTATGGCTACACCTTC
few	TRBJ2-3	TRBD2	TRBV19	CASSPLSGTSGATDTQYF	TGTGCCAGTAGCCCACTATCAGGGACTAGCGGGGCCACAGATACGCAGTATTTT
.	TRBJ2-7	.	TRBV5-1	CASSLEGGAGTRSEQYF	TGCGCCAGCAGCCTAGAGGGGGGAGCGGGTACTAGGTCCGAGCAGTACTTC
.	TRBJ1-3	.	TRBV30	CAWRGRTRSTNTIYF	TGTGCCTGGAGGGGGAGGACAAGAAGTACAAACACCATATATTTT
.	TRBJ2-7	TRBD2	TRBV6-1	CASSEVSGGSYEQYF	TGTGCCAGCAGTGAAGTCTCGGGGGGCTCCTACGAGCAGTACTTC
.	TRBJ2-7	TRBD1	TRBV6-5	CASSYGTGAYEQYF	TGTGCCAGCAGTTACGGGACAGGGGCCTACGAGCAGTACTTC
.	TRBJ2-7	TRBD1	TRBV12-5	CASGIDRDYEQYF	TGTGCTAGTGGTATCGACAGGGACTACGAGCAGTACTTC
.	TRBJ1-2	.	TRBV24-1	CATSSRRVNYGYTF	TGTGCCACCAGTTCGCGCAGGGTGAACTATGGCTACACCTTC
.	TRBJ1-4	.	TRBV6-1	CASSDGRFGEKLFF	TGTGCCAGCAGTGACGGCAGATTCGGTGAAAAACTGTTTTTT
.	TRBJ2-1	.	TRBV14	CASSQDRYHEQFF	TGTGCCAGCAGCCAAGATCGCTACCATGAGCAGTTCTTC
.	TRBJ1-1	.	TRBV5-4	CASSSSPQGHPFF	TGTGCCAGCAGCTCTTCACCCCAGGGGCATCCCTTCTTT
.	TRBJ2-5	TRBD2	TRBV7-2	CASSLGGSGGARETQYF	TGTGCCAGCAGCTTAGGCGGTAGCGGGGGTGCGCGGGAGACCCAGTACTTC
.	TRBJ2-7	TRBD1	TRBV6-2/TRBV6-3	CASSPTSDRDYEQYF	TGTGCCAGCAGCCCAACGTCGGACAGGGACTACGAGCAGTACTTC
.	TRBJ1-1	.	TRBV5-1	CASSLFGSSEAFF	TGCGCCAGCAGCTTGTTTGGCAGTTCTGAAGCTTTCTTT
.	TRBJ2-7	TRBD1	TRBV5-1	CASSLFETGSEQYF	TGCGCCAGCAGCTTGTTCGAGACAGGGAGCGAGCAGTACTTC
.	TRBJ1-2	TRBD1	TRBV6-5	CASSYAETGTGYTF	TGTGCCAGCAGTTACGCAGAGACAGGGACTGGCTACACCTTC
.	TRBJ2-1	.	TRBV12-3/TRBV12-4	CASSLDSDNEQFF	TGTGCCAGCAGCCTAGACAGCGACAATGAGCAGTTCTTC
.	TRBJ1-1	.	TRBV4-2	CASSQDRGRTEAFF	TGTGCCAGCAGCCAAGATCGGGGTAGAACTGAAGCTTTCTTT
.	TRBJ2-1	.	TRBV9	CASSGLGGRGSYNEQFF	TGTGCCAGCAGCGGCTTAGGGGGGAGGGGTTCCTACAATGAGCAGTTCTTC
.	TRBJ1-2	TRBD1	TRBV14	CASSRQGGSNYGYTF	TGTGCCAGCAGCCGACAGGGAGGATCGAACTATGGCTACACCTTC
.	TRBJ2-7	.	TRBV29-1	CSVGQQGYEQYF	TGCAGCGTTGGACAGCAGGGCTACGAGCAGTACTTC
few	TRBJ1-1	.	TRBV6-6	CASSYGSEAFF	TGTGCCAGCAGTTATGGGTCCGAAGCTTTCTTT
.	TRBJ2-7	.	TRBV7-6	CASSLDGRGDEQYF	TGTGCCAGCAGCCTCGACGGCAGGGGTGATGAGCAGTACTTC
.	TRBJ2-1	.	TRBV2	CARLEGTESSYNEQFF	TGTGCCAGACTCGAGGGGACTGAGAGCTCCTACAATGAGCAGTTCTTC
.	TRBJ2-7	.	TRBV10-3	CAISEVAEAGEQYF	TGTGCCATCAGTGAGGTGGCAGAGGCGGGCGAGCAGTACTTC
.	TRBJ1-1	TRBD1	TRBV27	CASSFPGTGGAFF	TGTGCCAGCAGTTTCCCCGGGACAGGGGGTGCTTTCTTT
.	TRBJ2-7	TRBD2	TRBV3-1/TRBV3-2	CASSQGQASGGYEQYF	TGTGCCAGCAGCCAAGGGCAGGCTAGCGGGGGCTACGAGCAGTACTTC
.	TRBJ2-3	.	TRBV5-1	CASSFQTDTQYF	TGCGCCAGCAGCTTTCAGACAGATACGCAGTATTTT
.	TRBJ2-1	.	TRBV27	CASIGDNEQFF	TGTGCCAGCATAGGAGACAATGAGCAGTTCTTC
.	TRBJ1-5	.	TRBV19	CASSMEDRSNQPQHF	TGTGCCAGTAGTATGGAAGACCGTAGCAATCAGCCCCAGCATTTT
.	TRBJ2-2	TRBD2	TRBV9	CASSVARGAPEGELFF	TGTGCCAGCAGCGTAGCGCGGGGGGCACCCGAAGGGGAGCTGTTTTTT
.	TRBJ1-3	.	TRBV19	CASSKEYTIYF	TGTGCCAGTAGTAAGGAGTACACCATATATTTT
few	TRBJ2-1	TRBD2	TRBV4-3	CASSRGLAGGPPANEQFF	TGCGCCAGCAGCCGGGGGTTAGCGGGGGGGCCGCCCGCCAATGAGCAGTTCTTC
.	TRBJ2-1	TRBD1	TRBV27	CASRGRDRGFFEQFF	TGTGCCAGCAGGGGACGGGACAGGGGTTTTTTCGAGCAGTTCTTC
.	TRBJ2-1	TRBD2	TRBV19	CASSIRGGHSKDEQFF	TGTGCCAGTAGTATACGCGGGGGTCACTCGAAGGATGAGCAGTTCTTC
.	TRBJ2-1	TRBD2	TRBV28	CANPAGSSYNEQFF	TGTGCCAACCCAGCGGGGAGCTCCTACAATGAGCAGTTCTTC
.	TRBJ1-4	.	TRBV12-2	CASRFRITTNEKLFF	TGTGCAAGTCGCTTCCGCATTACAACTAATGAAAAACTGTTTTTT
once	TRBJ1-2	TRBD1	TRBV11-2	CASSQQGQGFF	TGTGCCAGCAGCCAGCAGGGACAGGGGTTCTTC
.	TRBJ2-5	.	TRBV11-3	CASSLRGSQETQYF	TGTGCCAGCAGCTTACGTGGCAGCCAAGAGACCCAGTACTTC
.	TRBJ1-2	.	TRBV5-6	CASRSAYGYTF	TGTGCCAGCAGATCCGCCTATGGCTACACCTTC
.	TRBJ1-2	.	TRBV30	CAWSRQAPWGYTF	TGTGCCTGGAGTAGACAGGCGCCTTGGGGCTACACCTTC
.	TRBJ2-5	TRBD2	TRBV7-2	CASSLSSVLAGKETQYF	TGTGCCAGCAGCTTAAGTTCCGTACTAGCGGGAAAAGAGACCCAGTACTTC
.	TRBJ2-5	TRBD1	TRBV9	CASSRQGASGETQYF	TGTGCCAGCAGCCGGCAGGGGGCATCGGGAGAGACCCAGTACTTC
once	TRBJ2-4	.	TRBV6-1	CASSEEDVLAKNIQYF	TGTGCCAGCAGTGAAGAGGACGTCTTAGCCAAAAACATTCAGTACTTC
.	TRBJ1-4	.	TRBV9	CASSVGPAGTNEKLFF	TGTGCCAGCAGCGTAGGCCCAGCAGGGACTAATGAAAAACTGTTTTTT
few	TRBJ1-1	.	TRBV18	CASSPLVTGSTEAFF	TGTGCCAGCTCACCCCTAGTAACAGGGAGCACTGAAGCTTTCTTT
.	TRBJ1-5	.	TRBV21-1	CASSKGEGRRGLRVYSNQPQHF	TGTGCCAGCAGCAAAGGGGAGGGCCGCAGGGGCCTCCGGGTTTATAGCAATCAGCCCCAGCATTTT
.	TRBJ1-2	.	TRBV10-1	CASSESGGTIGYTF	TGCGCCAGCAGTGAGTCAGGGGGGACGATTGGCTACACCTTC
.	TRBJ2-2	.	TRBV19	CASRIGGTGELFF	TGTGCCAGTAGAATTGGGGGCACCGGGGAGCTGTTTTTT
.	TRBJ2-1	TRBD2	TRBV18	CASSPLAGVHNEQFF	TGTGCCAGCTCACCACTAGCGGGGGTACACAATGAGCAGTTCTTC
.	TRBJ1-1	.	TRBV6-5	CASKQRRGGTEAFF	TGTGCCAGCAAACAGAGGCGGGGAGGCACTGAAGCTTTCTTT
.	TRBJ2-1	TRBD1	TRBV11-3	CASSPGQATSYNEQFF	TGTGCCAGCAGCCCCGGACAGGCTACCTCCTACAATGAGCAGTTCTTC
.	TRBJ1-4	.	TRBV19	CASTSFATNEKLFF	TGTGCCAGTACATCATTTGCAACTAATGAAAAACTGTTTTTT
few	TRBJ1-6	.	TRBV2	CASSDWATDSPLHF	TGTGCCAGCAGTGATTGGGCAACGGATTCACCCCTCCACTTT
few	TRBJ1-3	TRBD1	TRBV4-1	CASSQPGLQGTSPSNTIYF	TGCGCCAGCAGCCAACCTGGCTTACAGGGGACGAGTCCCTCCAACACCATATATTTT
few	TRBJ1-3	.	TRBV11-1	CASSLAIRTGNTIYF	TGTGCCAGCAGCTTAGCGATCAGGACTGGAAACACCATATATTTT